This T cell receptor beta chain was sequenced in a study of T cells in localized non-small cell lung cancer (dated by TCRdb to the early 2020s). Study-wide context: The study examined T cell repertoires in a few hundred patients with early-stage NSCLC and compared tumors with uninvolved tumor-adjacent lungs. All 230 or so NSCLC patients in the cohort were treatment-naive and had localized lung tumors that were resected. A mean age of roughly 66 years was recorded for the NSCLC patients, of whom more than 120 were male and 85 to 110 were female.

At diagnosis, peripheral blood, uninvolved tumor-adjacent lung and tumor were collected and were preserved as a mix of fresh-frozen and FFPE material. Blood samples were analyzed as peripheral blood mononuclear cells for TCR repertoire profiling. On the study overall, not on this receptor specifically: Because the study design was exploratory, TCR variables were selected using unadjusted p-values without false-discovery rate correction. Longer overall survival was associated with higher blood T cell density, whereas shorter survival was associated with higher adjacent-lung clonality. Uninvolved tumor-adjacent lung showed the highest T cell clonality, higher than tumor, which suggests more focused antigenic responses in the adjacent lung. Because multi-region tumor sequencing was not done, intratumor heterogeneity could not be ruled out. A median of 57 of the top 100 tumor clones turned up in the paired uninvolved adjacent lung, and 25 to 35 of those clones also ranked among the top 100 of that same adjacent lung.

The immunoSEQ Assay was used to sequence TCR beta CDR3 regions from DNA. Per the source publication's procedure: To compute T cell density, TCR beta template counts were normalized to usable DNA, which was estimated by amplifying housekeeping genes. Richness was estimated using the preseqR package, with extrapolation to 400,000 templates for PBMC samples and to 120,000 templates for tissue samples. Clonality was calculated as one minus Pielou's evenness. To identify tissue-enriched TCRs, differential abundance testing was run on productive amino-acid clonotypes with a minimum total count of 5 and an alpha of 0.1. The Jaccard Index and the Morisita Overlap Index were used to quantify repertoire overlap between compartments. GLIPH grouped TCR beta CDR3s together with public tetramer-defined viral CDR3s, and a viral motif had to include at least three viral sequences and show V-gene enrichment. The clones in this table, taken by TCRdb from immuneACCESS, are in-frame only. Not every clone is retained; where verified, under half of the shortfall comes from an unresolved V gene, and the cause of the rest is unknown. V and J calls and clone size are as listed in that table; D and trimming were resolved from the DNA. Within this sample are over 30,000 clones, with over 75% of them counted one time only. The ten largest clones capture 2.7% of the sample.

Comments on this clone: No antigen is known for it. One base away there is no much larger clone; base qualities are not given.

This specimen consisted of peripheral blood, obtained before any cancer treatment. The source is a woman aged 40 to 75 with stage I lung adenocarcinoma.

CDR3 loop: CASSLRGLSSYEQYF. The base sequence is TGTGCCAGCAGCTTGAGGGGACTGAGCTCCTACGAGCAGTACTTC. The chain joins TRBV5-4 to TRBJ2-7; possibly the D gene is TRBD2, per 6 matching bases. CDR1 SGHNT and CDR2 YYREEE were looked up in the germline V gene (reference sequence). The CDR3 starts with the cysteine, ends with the phenylalanine, and has 15 residues. Left in the record is the CDR3 DNA by itself, 45 bases read in frame from the first base. Relative to germline, V is 1 base shorter and J is 0 bases shorter, with 11 bases between their ends.